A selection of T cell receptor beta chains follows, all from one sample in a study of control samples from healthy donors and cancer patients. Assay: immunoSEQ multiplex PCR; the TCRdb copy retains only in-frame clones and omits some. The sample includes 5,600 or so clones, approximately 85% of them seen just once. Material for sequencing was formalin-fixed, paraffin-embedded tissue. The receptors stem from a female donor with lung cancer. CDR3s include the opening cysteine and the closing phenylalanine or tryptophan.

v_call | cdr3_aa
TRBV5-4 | CASSPGGGYGGSPGEQYF
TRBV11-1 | CASSLRQQETQYF
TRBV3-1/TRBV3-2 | CASSSRRGNEQFF
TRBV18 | CASSPLTGRSYEQYF
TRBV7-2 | CASRRTSDGTGELFF
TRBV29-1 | CSVYNGGPNEQFF
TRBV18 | CASSRPPGLASYNEQFF
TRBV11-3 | CASSLGGLAGDTQYF
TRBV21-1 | CASSNPRRQGPGQETQYF
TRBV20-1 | CSASRVLEGYEQYF
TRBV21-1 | CASSKGGRNQPQHF
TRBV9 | CASSVATGGRNEQFF
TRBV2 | CASSESGGGMNEQFF
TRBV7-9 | CASSLGGQHNEQFF